This T cell receptor (beta chain) is drawn from a study of CD8+CD57+ T cells in acquired aplastic anemia. Findings and caveats of the study: In common between the patients and the controls were more than 25 CD8+ CDR3 sequences.

CD8+CD57+ cell expansion, shown by flow cytometry, had occurred in the patients selected for sequencing. Acquired aplastic anemia of severe grade affected all patients. By the time of blood sampling, patients had still received no therapy. This clonotype was recorded many times. What it binds is not known. Per germline, CDR1 DFQATT and CDR2 SNEGSKA (reference sequence). The CDR3 consists of 13 residues. Trimming stripped 6 bases from V and 5 bases from J, with 16 bases between. Genomic DNA was employed as the template in profiling TCR beta VDJ and CDR3. TCRdb recomputed calls from the reads with MiXCR, one row per CDR3 protein. Here the sample spans around 500,000 distinct CDR3 sequences, around 32% being singletons.

This TCR came from a human donor with aplastic anemia. The sequenced sample consisted of sorted CD4+, CD8+, or CD8+CD57+ T cells (not recorded which) from PBMCs. The chain links TRBV20-1 to TRBJ1-2; possibly TRBD1 for D (5 bases). The CDR3 is CSARTQSGYGYTF. The DNA for the CDR3 is TGCAGTGCCCGGACCCAATCAGGGTATGGCTACACCTTC.